This TCR beta chain emerged from a study of breast tumors, draining lymph nodes, adjacent tissues. Study results and caveats: Tumors had less TCR diversity than lymph nodes, more than nontumor tissue. The data were judged consistent with most tumor T cells coming from lymph node and expanding in tumor.

Axillary draining lymph nodes of breast cancer patients supplied the node samples. One entry per CDR3 protein, called by TCRdb with MiXCR from the multiplex PCR reads. The table records approximately 170,000 distinct CDR3 sequences, roughly 30% of them present only once. The germline V gene encodes CDR1 MNHEY and CDR2 SVGAGI. The CDR3 consists of 13 residues. As regards this clonotype: The antigen is not known. The junction differs from germline at one of its ends, possibly a read error.

The V gene is TRBV6-5, the J gene TRBJ1-2; TRBD1 might be the D (6 bases). The TCR comes from a female donor with breast cancer. Some clones in this sample may be carry-over from other donors' samples. Material: axillary lymph node tissue. CDR3 in amino acids: CASSHSAGTGYTF. The DNA for the CDR3 is TGTGCCAGCAGTCACTCGGCGGGGACAGGCTACACCTTC.